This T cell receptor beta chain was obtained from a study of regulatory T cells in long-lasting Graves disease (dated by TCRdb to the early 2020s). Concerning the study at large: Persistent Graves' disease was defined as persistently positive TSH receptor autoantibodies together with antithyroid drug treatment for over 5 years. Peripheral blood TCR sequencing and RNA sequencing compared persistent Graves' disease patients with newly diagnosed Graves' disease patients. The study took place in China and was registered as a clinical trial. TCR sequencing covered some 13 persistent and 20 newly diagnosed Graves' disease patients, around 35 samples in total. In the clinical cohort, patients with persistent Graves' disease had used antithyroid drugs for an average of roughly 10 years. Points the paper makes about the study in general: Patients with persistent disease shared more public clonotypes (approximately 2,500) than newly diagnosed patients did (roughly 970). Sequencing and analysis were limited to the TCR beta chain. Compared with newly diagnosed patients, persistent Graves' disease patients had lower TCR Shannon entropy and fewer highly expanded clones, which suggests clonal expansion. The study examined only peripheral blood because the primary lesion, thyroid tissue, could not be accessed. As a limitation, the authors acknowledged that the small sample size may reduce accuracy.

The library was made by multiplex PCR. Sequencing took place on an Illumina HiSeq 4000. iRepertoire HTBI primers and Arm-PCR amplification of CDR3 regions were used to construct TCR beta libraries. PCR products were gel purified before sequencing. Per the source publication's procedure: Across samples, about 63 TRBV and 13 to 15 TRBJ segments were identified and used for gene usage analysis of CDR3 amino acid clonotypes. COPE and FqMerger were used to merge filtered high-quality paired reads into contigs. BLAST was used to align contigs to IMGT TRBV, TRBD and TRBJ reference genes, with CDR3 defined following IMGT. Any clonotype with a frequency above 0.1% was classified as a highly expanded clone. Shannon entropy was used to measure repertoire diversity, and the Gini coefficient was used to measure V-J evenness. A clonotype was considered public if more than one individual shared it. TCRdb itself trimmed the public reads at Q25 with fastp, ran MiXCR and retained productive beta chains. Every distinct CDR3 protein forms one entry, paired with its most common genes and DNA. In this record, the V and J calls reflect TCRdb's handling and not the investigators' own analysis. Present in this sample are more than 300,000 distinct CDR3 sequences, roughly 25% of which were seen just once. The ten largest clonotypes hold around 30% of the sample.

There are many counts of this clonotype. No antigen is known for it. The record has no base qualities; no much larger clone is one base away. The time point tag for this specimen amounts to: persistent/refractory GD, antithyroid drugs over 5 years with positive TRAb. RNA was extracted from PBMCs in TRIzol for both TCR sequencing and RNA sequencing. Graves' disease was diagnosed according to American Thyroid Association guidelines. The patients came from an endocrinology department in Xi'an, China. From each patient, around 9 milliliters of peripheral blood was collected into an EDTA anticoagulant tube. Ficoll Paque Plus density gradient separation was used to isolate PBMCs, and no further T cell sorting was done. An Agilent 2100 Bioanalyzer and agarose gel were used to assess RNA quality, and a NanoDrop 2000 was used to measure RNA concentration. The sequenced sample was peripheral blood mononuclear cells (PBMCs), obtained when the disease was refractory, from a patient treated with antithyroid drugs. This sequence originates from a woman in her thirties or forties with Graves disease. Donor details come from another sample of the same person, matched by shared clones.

The nucleotide sequence reads TGTGCCAGCAGCGGGACTAGCGGGCACACCGGGGAGCTGTTTTTT. Translation gives CASSGTSGHTGELFF. The chain is encoded by TRBV2 joined to TRBJ2-2, with 12 central nucleotides matching TRBD2. Trimming accounts for 6 bases at V and 3 bases at J, while the number of junction bases matched to no gene is 2. CDR1 and CDR2, looked up from the germline V gene, are SNHLY and FYNNEI. The CDR3 runs 15 amino acids, cysteine and phenylalanine included. Only the CDR3 part of the read is kept: 45 bases, read in frame from the first base.